The 28 T cell receptor beta chains presented below share a single source sample, sequenced in a study of metastatic and nonmetastatic thyroid tumors (dated by TCRdb to 2019 to 2021). None of the patients had been given any treatment before thyroid surgery. The method behind the library was PCR. The instrument was an Illumina HiSeq 4000. TCRdb ran its own pipeline on the public reads, namely fastp trimming at Q25 and MiXCR clone calling, and kept in-frame beta chains. This sample lists approximately 35,000 clones; roughly a sixth were detected once. The top ten clonotypes cover roughly an eighth of the sample. Sequenced: blood. The origin of the receptors is a male donor with papillary thyroid cancer or a benign thyroid nodule (not recorded which). Some clones in this sample may be carry-over from other donors' samples.

This clone showed up many times. The chain links TRBV6-2 or TRBV6-3 to TRBJ2-5; either TRBD1 or TRBD2 may fit D (5 bases each). There are 13 residues in the CDR3. Germline V gene lookup returns CDR1 MNHEY and CDR2 SVGEGT. Trimming took 5 bases from V and 4 from J, leaving 11 bases between them. DNA of the CDR3: TGTGCCAGCAGTCCTCTCGGGGCAGAGACCCAGTACTTC. Translating gives CASSPLGAETQYF.

This clone was observed many times. This rearrangement joins TRBV19 to TRBJ1-5, with D uncertain. This CDR3 has 12 residues. The ends were cut back, 4 bases at V and 7 bases at J, with 8 bases in the middle. The germline CDR1 and CDR2 sequences are LNHDA and SQIVND (reference sequence). The CDR3 region is CASSTGRQPQHF. CDR3 coding DNA: TGTGCCAGTAGTACCGGACGACAGCCCCAGCATTTT.

In nucleotides, the CDR3 is TGTGCCAGCAGAGGAACTAGCGGAAGAGACGAGCAGTACTTC. This codes for CASRGTSGRDEQYF. The chain joins TRBV7-9 to TRBJ2-7, with 8 bases lining up with TRBD2. Trimming took 6 bases from V and 5 from J; bases not matched to a gene: 9. Germline V gene sequence: CDR1 SEHNR, CDR2 FQNEAQ (reference sequence). CDR3 length: 14 amino acids.

The chain employs TRBV4-2 and TRBJ2-3, with D perhaps TRBD2 (7 bases). Per the germline V gene, CDR1 is LGHNA and CDR2 is YNFKEQ. V lost 4 bases and J 6 bases, leaving 17 bases between the germline ends. The CDR3 is made up of 15 amino acids. CDR3 DNA sequence: TGTGCCAGCAGCCCCGAGGCGGCGGGGGCCGATACGCAGTATTTT. Protein product: CASSPEAAGADTQYF.

In this sample, this clone is medium-sized. This chain joins TRBV6-2 or TRBV6-3 and TRBJ2-1; D unresolved. Germline-derived CDR1 and CDR2 are MNHEY and SVGEGT. The germline V and J ends were trimmed by 4 bases and 7 bases, with 14 bases remaining between them. The CDR3 loop spans 14 amino acids. The CDR3 DNA sequence: TGTGCCAGCAGTTCGCCCACTCATACTAATGAGCAGTTCTTC. This codes for CASSSPTHTNEQFF.

Sample share makes this clone medium-sized. Other DNA sequences from this sample encode an identical CDR3 as well. The J gene is TRBJ2-7, the V gene TRBV6-1; a weak D match, TRBD2 (6 bases). This CDR3 has 14 amino acids. The V gene's germline CDR1 is MNHNS and CDR2 SASEGT. V dropped 5 bases and J dropped 2 bases, with 13 bases sitting between them. The CDR3 is CASSFSGGTYEQYF. As DNA, the CDR3 is TGTGCCAGCAGTTTTAGCGGTGGAACCTACGAGCAGTACTTC.

The gene calls are TRBV27 and TRBJ2-3; D gene unclear. The CDR3 is 15 residues long. Per germline, CDR1 MNHEY and CDR2 SMNVEV (reference sequence). Trimming removed 11 bases from V and 2 bases from J, with 20 bases in between. The CDR3 spells CADTDRGSTTDTQYF. The DNA for the CDR3 is TGTGCCGACACCGACCGTGGCAGTACCACAGATACGCAGTATTTT.

This clone was counted at least ten times. The chain recombines TRBV7-8 with TRBJ2-7, with D possibly matching TRBD2 (6 bases). Trimming cost V 10 bases and J 1 base, with 14 bases left between them. The CDR3 is 13 residues long. Germline V gene lookup returns CDR1 SGHVS and CDR2 FQNEAQ. The CDR3 sequence is CAIGDLPSYEQYF. CDR3 nucleotide sequence: TGTGCCATTGGGGACTTACCTTCCTACGAGCAGTACTTC.

This clone occurred many times. A much larger clone lies a single base off, so this may be a read error. A read error is likely, as this CDR3 ends without the conserved phenylalanine or tryptophan. The CDR3 DNA reads TGTGCCAGCAGCTTGGGCACCAACACCGGGGAGCTGTTTCTT. This gives the protein CASSLGTNTGELFL. This chain links TRBV7-9 with TRBJ2-2, with unresolved D. The germline gives CDR1 SEHNR, CDR2 FQNEAQ (reference sequence). V gave up 3 bases and J gave up 2 bases, with 7 bases separating them. The CDR3 has 14 amino acids.

With respect to this clone: At one boundary the junction diverges from the germline segment, which might be a read error. The chain is built from TRBV6-1 and TRBJ2-2; 10 bases agree with TRBD2. This CDR3 has 16 amino acids. Germline V gives CDR1 MNHNS, CDR2 SASEGT. The CDR3 sequence is CASSESSGSYTGELFF. The CDR3, as DNA: TGTGCCAGCAGTGAGTCTAGCGGGAGTTACACCGGTGAGCTGTTTTTT.

This clone was picked up a small number of times. This chain connects TRBV28 to TRBJ2-1, with a weak D call TRBD2 (6 bases). The CDR3 is 17 amino acids. V was pared by 3 bases and J by 7 bases, with 22 bases between. CDR1 and CDR2 from the germline V gene are MDHEN and SYDVKM. CDR3 bases: TGTGCCAGCAGTTTGGAGGAGGGAGCTAGCCTCGGGAATGAGCAGTTCTTC. Its translation: CASSLEEGASLGNEQFF.

This clone was counted a single time. V is TRBV7-9 and J is TRBJ2-7; 8 bases agree with TRBD1. V was pared by 6 bases and J by 1 base, with 8 bases of the junction left unmatched. Germline V CDR1 and CDR2: SEHNR, FQNEAQ (reference sequence). The length of the CDR3 is 15 residues. This chain's CDR3 is CASSQSGTGSYEQYF. Here the CDR3 DNA reads TGTGCCAGCAGTCAATCCGGGACAGGATCCTACGAGCAGTACTTC.

The rearrangement links TRBV5-1 to TRBJ1-1, with TRBD1 as a possible D gene (6 bases). Germline CDR1 SGHRS, CDR2 YFSETQ. The CDR3 has 14 amino acids. V was cut by 6 bases and J by 5 bases, with 17 bases left in between. The CDR3 region is CASIDTGSPTEAFF. CDR3 DNA sequence: TGCGCCAGCATCGACACAGGGTCACCTACTGAAGCTTTCTTT.

Worth noting for this clone: The CDR3 end shows no conserved phenylalanine or tryptophan, and so a read error is likely. V and J are TRBV2 and TRBJ1-2; tentative D call: TRBD1 (5 bases). The CDR3 is 12 residues long. The germline CDR1 and CDR2 sequences are SNHLY and FYNNEI. Trimming stripped 5 bases from V and 10 bases from J, with 14 bases between. The CDR3 DNA reads as TGTGCCAGCAGTTGGGGCGGGGATGTCTACACCTCC. It encodes CASSWGGDVYTS.

The sample holds a few counts of this clone. A junction end diverges from the germline sequence, so it may reflect a read error. J is TRBJ1-5 and V is TRBV10-3; 10 nucleotides line up with TRBD1. Germline CDR1 is ENHRY and CDR2 is SYGVKD. This CDR3 spans 14 amino acids. The CDR3 DNA reads as TGTGCCGCGGGGAGACAGGGGGCGCATCATCCCCAGCATTTT. Encoded protein: CAAGRQGAHHPQHF.

As regards this clone: The CDR3 ends on some other residue instead of the conserved phenylalanine or tryptophan, so this is likely a read error. The DNA is left out, because the CDR3 cannot be placed on it with certainty; the CDR3 is given as TCRdb lists it. The chain employs TRBV24-1 and TRBJ2-5; the table's D call of TRBD1 was not tested on the DNA. The CDR3 is made up of 12 amino acids, end residues included. Germline CDR1 KGHDR, CDR2 SFDVKD. CDR3: CATSGGPETLYC.

This clone was observed a few times. The chain recombines TRBV6-2 or TRBV6-3 with TRBJ2-3, with 7 bases fitting TRBD2. Germline V gene lookup returns CDR1 MNHEY and CDR2 SVGEGT. Trimming removed 4 bases from V and 2 bases from J; junction bases left unmatched: 12. This CDR3 contains 17 residues. CDR3 region: CASSSGTTLPYTDTQYF. As DNA, the CDR3 is TGTGCCAGCAGTTCCGGGACTACCCTCCCTTACACAGATACGCAGTATTTT.

This clone was counted only a few times. At one boundary the junction diverges from the germline segment, which might be a read error. The chain couples TRBV12-3 or TRBV12-4 to TRBJ1-2, with unresolved D. CDR3 length: 15 amino acids. This CDR3 reads CAISLPEWRNYGYTF. The CDR3, as DNA: TGTGCCATCAGTCTACCGGAGTGGAGGAACTATGGCTACACCTTC.

In its sample, this clone ranks as medium-sized. The V and J genes are TRBV28 and TRBJ2-1; D unresolved. Trimming cost V 0 bases and J 9 bases, with 15 bases left between them. Germline loops: CDR1 MDHEN, CDR2 SYDVKM. The CDR3 is made up of 15 amino acids. In DNA form, the CDR3 reads TGTGCCAGCAGTTTATGGTCTAGTAGCCTCGGTGAGCAGTTCTTC. This sequence encodes CASSLWSSSLGEQFF.

This clone was counted a few times. The rearrangement joins TRBV28 to TRBJ2-3; D is unresolved. CDR1 MDHEN and CDR2 SYDVKM come from the germline V gene. This CDR3 is built from 14 residues. With 6 bases removed from V and 1 base from J, the gap between germline ends came to 11 bases. The CDR3 protein is CASRLRLGTDTQYF. CDR3 in DNA: TGTGCCAGCAGGCTACGATTGGGCACAGATACGCAGTATTTT.

The J gene is TRBJ1-4, the V gene TRBV4-1; 7 bases are a match to TRBD1. The V gene's germline CDR1 is MGHRA and CDR2 YSYEKL. V lost 1 base and J lost 6; bases outside the gene matches: 8. The CDR3 runs 16 residues. The CDR3 DNA reads as TGCGCCAGCAGCCAAGTCGACAGGGCTGCTGATGAAAAACTGTTTTTT. This encodes CASSQVDRAADEKLFF.

This clone appeared many times. J is TRBJ1-4 and V is TRBV20-1; 7 positions match TRBD1. This CDR3 comprises 14 residues. J was trimmed by 0 bases and V by 4 bases; bases with no gene match: 2. Germline V gives CDR1 DFQATT, CDR2 SNEGSKA (reference sequence). DNA for the CDR3: TGCAGTGCTACCACAGGGGCAACTAATGAAAAACTGTTTTTT. It codes for CSATTGATNEKLFF.

This rearrangement joins TRBV7-3 to TRBJ2-1, with D hard to call. The germline CDR1 and CDR2 sequences are SGHTA and FQGTGA. This CDR3 has 12 amino acids. Trimming took off 5 bases at V and 7 bases at J, with 9 bases between the two ends. CDR3 in DNA: TGTGCCAGCAGCCCAAATAGAAATGAGCAGTTCTTC. The encoded protein is CASSPNRNEQFF.

The chain couples TRBV30 to TRBJ2-1; 7 bases are shared with TRBD2. Trimming cost V 3 bases and J 3 bases; bases outside gene matches: 8. This CDR3 has 15 amino acids. CDR1 is GTSNPN and CDR2 is SVGIG in the germline V gene (reference sequence). This chain's CDR3 is CAWRDEWEGYNEQFF. CDR3 sequence (DNA): TGTGCCTGGAGAGATGAGTGGGAGGGCTACAATGAGCAGTTCTTC.

A word on this clone: A junction boundary mismatches the germline segment, possibly from a read error. The V gene is TRBV19, the J gene TRBJ2-1, with no clear D. This CDR3 comprises 13 residues. Germline CDR1 and CDR2: LNHDA and SQIVND (reference sequence). The CDR3 DNA is TGTGCCAGTAGTATTGAGCCCACCGGGTTCCCGACCTTC. Protein product: CASSIEPTGFPTF.

This clone was detected ten times or more. The chain is built from TRBV7-2 and TRBJ2-1; D possibly corresponds to TRBD2 (5 bases). V was clipped by 5 bases and J by 5 bases, with 16 bases between them. This CDR3 is built from 15 residues. Germline loops: CDR1 SGHTA, CDR2 FQGNSA. The CDR3 DNA reads as TGTGCCAGCAGCCCTCAACTAGGAGCAAACAATGAGCAGTTCTTC. This translates into CASSPQLGANNEQFF.

This clone was seen more than once but under ten times. This sequence joins TRBV6-4 and TRBJ1-6; D is undetermined. Germline CDR1 MRHNA, CDR2 SNTAGT. The CDR3 runs 14 residues. With 3 bases removed from V and 7 bases from J, the gap between germline ends came to 10 bases. CDR3 amino acids: CASSDSSRNSPLHF. Written as DNA, the CDR3 is TGTGCCAGCAGTGATTCGAGCAGGAATTCACCCCTCCACTTT.

This clone has only a few counts. The chain couples TRBV6-2 or TRBV6-3 to TRBJ2-7, with a tentative D call TRBD1 (6 bases). Trimming removed 6 bases from V and 9 bases from J, with 15 bases in between. The CDR3 has 12 residues. From germline, CDR1 is MNHEY and CDR2 SVGEGT. The CDR3 nucleotides read TGTGCCAGCAGAACAGGGAGTTCGTGGCAGTACTTC. It encodes CASRTGSSWQYF.